The 9 T cell receptor beta chains in this list originate from one sample, sequenced in a study of siplizumab effects on memory and regulatory T cells. Assay used: immunoSEQ multiplex PCR; TCRdb lists only in-frame clones, some missing. Of over 60,000 clones listed, more than 80% were seen once; the top ten hold around 30%. The sample consisted of CD8+ T cells sorted from blood. Receptor source: a human donor in good health.

The chain carries TRBV27 and TRBJ2-3; no firm D call. CDR1 is MNHEY, CDR2 SMNVEV, per germline (reference sequence). Trimming left V 5 bases short and J 4 bases short, with 7 bases between. CDR3 length equals 12 residues. CDR3 protein: CASSQVADTQYF. CDR3 DNA sequence: TGTGCCAGCAGTCAAGTTGCAGATACGCAGTATTTT.

The genes are TRBV27 and TRBJ2-7; 9 bases are shared with TRBD1. Per germline, CDR1 MNHEY and CDR2 SMNVEV (reference sequence). Trimming at V came to 4 bases and at J to 5 bases, leaving 3 bases not matched to a gene. The CDR3 totals 13 residues. The DNA of the CDR3 is TGTGCCAGCAGTTCATGGACAGGGGACGAGCAGTACTTC. Translated: CASSSWTGDEQYF.

The gene calls are TRBV5-6 and TRBJ2-6; D is perhaps TRBD1 or TRBD2 (5 bases each). The CDR3 is 16 amino acids. Trimming took off 0 bases at V and 4 bases at J, with 11 bases between the two ends. CDR1 and CDR2 from the germline V gene are SGHDT and YYEEEE. The CDR3 spells CASSLVAGTGANVLTF. DNA for the CDR3: TGTGCCAGCAGCTTGGTTGCAGGGACGGGGGCCAACGTCCTGACTTTC.

The CDR3 region has the DNA TGTGCCAGCAGTTACTCGCAGAGGTCCGAACATGGCTACACCTTC. Residues: CASSYSQRSEHGYTF. The gene calls are TRBV6-5 and TRBJ1-2; D is undetermined. The V gene lost 0 bases and the J gene lost 6 bases, with 14 bases spanning the gap. Germline-derived CDR1 and CDR2 are MNHEY and SVGAGI. This CDR3 has 15 residues.

The gene calls are TRBV5-1 and TRBJ2-7, with D tentatively TRBD1 or TRBD2 (5 bases each). The V gene's germline CDR1 is SGHRS and CDR2 YFSETQ. Deletions cut 2 bases from V and 5 bases from J, with 14 bases between. The CDR3 loop spans 14 amino acids. CDR3: CASSLGEYSHEQYF. The CDR3 bases are TGCGCCAGCAGCTTAGGGGAGTATTCGCACGAGCAGTACTTC.

The rearrangement uses TRBV5-6 and TRBJ2-7; maybe TRBD2 (5 bases). Germline-derived CDR1 and CDR2 are SGHDT and YYEEEE. The V end was cut by 0 bases, the J end by 6 bases, with 19 bases between. CDR3 length equals 16 residues. The CDR3 DNA reads as TGTGCCAGCAGCTTGGTAGGTGGGAGAAACCCCTTCGAGCAGTACTTC. It yields the protein CASSLVGGRNPFEQYF.

The J gene is TRBJ2-5, the V gene TRBV9; TRBD2 is a possible D gene (6 bases). CDR3 length: 14 amino acids. Trimming stripped 7 bases from V and 2 bases from J, with 15 bases between. Germline V CDR1 and CDR2: SGDLS, YYNGEE. The CDR3 sequence is CASSAGWAQETQYF. For the CDR3, the DNA is TGTGCCAGCTCGGCGGGGTGGGCTCAAGAGACCCAGTACTTC. Complete variable domain (other parts from reference TRBV9 and TRBJ2-5): DSGVTQTPKHLITATGQRVTLRCSPRSGDLSVYWYQQSLDQGLQFLIQYYNGEERAKGNILERFSAQQFPDLHSELNLSSLELGDSALYFCASSAGWAQETQYFGPGTRLLVL.

The chain is built from TRBV19 and TRBJ1-1; D gene uncertain. Germline loops: CDR1 LNHDA, CDR2 SQIVND (reference sequence). V was shortened by 3 bases and J by 1 base, with 12 bases between the two germline ends. The CDR3 contains 15 residues. CDR3 amino acids: CASSIGYRANTEAFF. CDR3 bases: TGTGCCAGTAGTATCGGGTACAGAGCGAACACTGAAGCTTTCTTT.

The rearrangement joins TRBV19 to TRBJ2-2; D is undetermined. V lost 7 bases and J lost 6, with 9 bases in between. The CDR3 covers 12 residues. Germline CDR1 reads LNHDA; CDR2 reads SQIVND (reference sequence). The CDR3 spells CASISGPGELFF. The CDR3 DNA follows: TGTGCCAGTATATCCGGTCCCGGGGAGCTGTTTTTT.